This paragraph reports one T cell receptor (beta chain). Its target is unknown. Looked up from germline, CDR1 is LNHDA and CDR2 is SQIVND (reference sequence). CDR3 length equals 16 residues. V was shortened by 4 bases and J by 5 bases, with 20 bases between the two germline ends. This sample is drawn from a study of shared clonotypes between healthy human individuals. Study-level information: Researchers drew samples from two women and a few men aged 18 to 49. Three plates were used per donor for CD4 naive, three for CD4 memory, two for CD8 naive and one for CD8 memory.

Study-level results: The low donor count limited represented genetic and exposure-history diversity.

CD8 cells classed as naive were CD45RO-negative and positively selected for CCR7, excluding terminally differentiated effector memory CD45RA+ cells. In the study's own analysis: Junction-only immunoSEQ data arrived without quality scores, meaning filtering differed. TCRdb's table, derived via immunoSEQ multiplex PCR, lists solely in-frame clones and lacks some. D and trimming were read from the DNA, whereas the V and J calls and clone size are those reported in that table. Among around 550,000 clones listed, approximately 95% were seen once. Sequenced sample: naive CD8+ T cells sorted from blood. The sequence was collected from a woman aged 25 to 45 in good health. The chain recombines TRBV19 with TRBJ2-5; D possibly corresponds to TRBD2 (6 bases). CDR3 sequence: CASSTGDRGNGETQYF. The CDR3 DNA sequence: TGTGCCAGTAGTACGGGGGACCGCGGAAATGGGGAGACCCAGTACTTC. Based on the CDR3 plus reference TRBV19 and TRBJ2-5, the full variable domain is DGGITQSPKYLFRKEGQNVTLSCEQNLNHDAMYWYRQDPGQGLRLIYYSQIVNDFQKGDIAEGYSVSREKKESFPLTVTSAQKNPTAFYLCASSTGDRGNGETQYFGPGTRLLVL.